Following are 20 T cell receptor beta chains from one sample sequenced in a study of blood T cell repertoires in COVID-19 (dated by TCRdb to about 2020). The library was built by means of the immunoSEQ multiplex PCR assay. TCRdb obtained this table from immuneACCESS and retained in-frame rearrangements with V and J assigned. These tables miss some clones; where compared with another copy, unresolved V genes account for less than half of the shortfall, and the remainder is unexplained. Across this sample there are about 60,000 clones, with around nine tenths seen only once. The top ten clonotypes cover about 4.3% of the sample. Sequences were obtained from peripheral blood. The receptors shown here come from a man in his fifties or sixties with acute or convalescent COVID-19.

The V call is TRBV24-1, the J call TRBJ2-1; 10 positions agree with TRBD2. CDR3 length: 14 residues. V trimming: 5 bases; J trimming: 6 bases; junction bases outside the gene matches: 3. CDR1 KGHDR and CDR2 SFDVKD come from the germline V gene. CDR3 sequence reads: CATSASGSGNEQFF. CDR3 DNA: TGTGCCACCAGTGCTAGCGGGAGCGGCAATGAGCAGTTCTTC.

This chain connects TRBV18 to TRBJ1-1, with D possibly being TRBD1 (5 bases). The V end was cut by 2 bases, the J end by 4 bases, with 8 bases between. Per germline, CDR1 KGHSH and CDR2 LQKENI. The CDR3 consists of 13 residues. CDR3 in DNA: TGTGCCAGCTCACCAGGGGCGGTCACTGAAGCTTTCTTT. This gives the protein CASSPGAVTEAFF.

Written as DNA, the CDR3 is TGTGCCAGCAACAGGAACAGTGTGGTTGGCGAGCAGTACTTC. Translated: CASNRNSVVGEQYF. The chain is built from TRBV28 and TRBJ2-7, with a tentative D call TRBD1 (5 bases). V lost 7 bases and J lost 6, with 19 bases in between. The CDR3 extends over 14 amino acids. The germline gives CDR1 MDHEN, CDR2 SYDVKM.

The chain uses TRBV19 and TRBJ2-3, with 10 bases identical to TRBD2. The CDR3 length is 14 residues. The germline V gene has CDR1 LNHDA and CDR2 SQIVND (reference sequence). V lost 6 bases and J lost 6; bases outside the gene matches: 6. The CDR3 spells CASREAGGLDTQYF. The CDR3 nucleotides are TGTGCCAGTAGAGAAGCGGGAGGGCTTGATACGCAGTATTTT.

The V call is TRBV9, the J call TRBJ2-5, with a possible D match to TRBD2 (6 bases). V was cut by 4 bases and J by 2 bases, with 12 bases left in between. Germline-derived CDR1 and CDR2 are SGDLS and YYNGEE. This CDR3 contains 14 residues. The CDR3 DNA reads as TGTGCCAGCAGCCGGAGGGCTACGCAAGAGACCCAGTACTTC. Amino acid sequence: CASSRRATQETQYF.

The chain joins TRBV28 to TRBJ1-4, with D possibly matching TRBD1 (5 bases). Between the trimmed V and J ends, which lost 4 bases and 13 bases, there was a span of 19 bases. Germline V gene data show CDR1 as MDHEN and CDR2 as SYDVKM. This CDR3 has 14 residues. The CDR3 bases are TGTGCCAGCAGTTGGGGGACCCGCGTGGGGGGACTGTTTTTT. The encoded protein is CASSWGTRVGGLFF.

This chain joins TRBV11-3 and TRBJ2-3; 8 positions match TRBD1. Germline V lookup: CDR1 SGHNT, CDR2 YENEEA. The trim removed 5 bases at V and 1 base at J, leaving 5 bases unmatched. The CDR3 sequence is 15 residues long. The DNA of the CDR3 is TGTGCCAGCAGCCGTTCGACAGGGGGCACAGATACGCAGTATTTT. This sequence encodes CASSRSTGGTDTQYF. The full variable domain, in which reference TRBV11-3 and TRBJ2-3 provide the parts outside the CDR3, is EAGVVQSPRYKIIEKKQPVAFWCNPISGHNTLYWYLQNLGQGPELLIRYENEEAVDDSQLPKDRFSAERLKGVDSTLKIQPAELGDSAVYLCASSRSTGGTDTQYFGPGTRLTVL.

This chain connects TRBV18 to TRBJ1-5, with 9 nucleotides matching TRBD1. V shed 5 bases, J shed 5 bases, and the junction held 10 bases outside the gene matches. Germline V gene lookup returns CDR1 KGHSH and CDR2 LQKENI. This CDR3 has 16 amino acids. In DNA form, the CDR3 reads TGTGCCAGCTCATCCGGGACAGGGACCCAGGATCAGCCCCAGCATTTT. The encoded protein is CASSSGTGTQDQPQHF.

This rearrangement joins TRBV25-1 to TRBJ2-1, with 10 bases fitting TRBD2. Per germline, CDR1 MGHDK and CDR2 SYGVNS. The CDR3 length is 17 residues. The ends lost 6 bases at V and 5 bases at J; junction bases unmatched: 13. CDR3 residues: CASSRRGLAGDDNEQFF. CDR3 DNA: TGTGCCAGCAGCCGTCGGGGGCTAGCGGGAGACGACAATGAGCAGTTCTTC. The whole variable domain, remainder taken from reference TRBV25-1 and TRBJ2-1, is EADIYQTPRYLVIGTGKKITLECSQTMGHDKMYWYQQDPGMELHLIHYSYGVNSTEKGDLSSESTVSRIRTEHFPLTLESARPSHTSQYLCASSRRGLAGDDNEQFFGPGTRLTVL.

The rearrangement links TRBV11-2 to TRBJ2-7, with D tentatively TRBD2 (7 bases). Deletions cut 4 bases from V and 6 bases from J, with 16 bases between. CDR1 SGHAT and CDR2 FQNNGV come from the germline V gene. The CDR3 totals 14 residues. Here the CDR3 DNA reads TGTGCCAGCAGCTCACCACCAGGGGAGGGCGAGCAGTACTTC. Amino acids: CASSSPPGEGEQYF.

V gene TRBV7-9 combines with J gene TRBJ2-3, with 10 bases aligning to TRBD1. V shed 4 bases and J 4 bases; nucleotides not matched to a gene: 8. Germline CDR1 reads SEHNR; CDR2 reads FQNEAQ (reference sequence). The CDR3 runs 16 residues. CDR3 sequence reads: CASSSTDRGAADTQYF. CDR3 coding DNA: TGTGCCAGCAGCTCCACGGACAGGGGGGCCGCAGATACGCAGTATTTT.

The chain has TRBV13 and TRBJ2-5; 7 bases match TRBD1. Germline V lookup: CDR1 PRHDT, CDR2 FYEKMQ (reference sequence). The CDR3 contains 18 residues. V shed 4 bases and J 2 bases; nucleotides not matched to a gene: 16. The CDR3 coding sequence is TGTGCCAGCAGCTCCACTCGACTGGTTACAGGGGATCAAGAGACCCAGTACTTC. Protein: CASSSTRLVTGDQETQYF.

V usage is TRBV27 and J usage is TRBJ2-3; TRBD2 is a possible D gene (5 bases). The CDR3 loop spans 16 amino acids. Trimming cost V 6 bases and J 1 base, with 17 bases left between them. Germline assignment: CDR1 MNHEY and CDR2 SMNVEV (reference sequence). The CDR3 DNA is TGTGCCAGCAGCGCCGGGTTTGCCGGGGGCACAGATACGCAGTATTTT. This gives the protein CASSAGFAGGTDTQYF.

This clone was detected only once. This chain joins TRBV15 and TRBJ1-3; tentatively, D is TRBD1 (6 bases). Trimming took 3 bases from V and 8 from J, leaving 8 bases between them. The CDR3 consists of 12 residues. The V gene's germline CDR1 is LNHNV and CDR2 YYDKDF (reference sequence). The CDR3 sequence is CATSRDRDTIYF. In DNA form, the CDR3 reads TGTGCCACCAGCAGGGACAGAGACACCATATATTTT.

This clone has only a few counts. This chain connects TRBV7-6 to TRBJ2-1; 7 bases line up with TRBD2. The CDR3 covers 15 residues. Unmatched junction bases numbered 10, after V lost 5 bases and J lost 6 bases. Germline CDR1 is SGHVS and CDR2 is FNYEAQ. CDR3 nucleotide sequence: TGTGCCAGCAGCCTCCAAACTAGCGCGAGCAATGAGCAGTTCTTC. It yields the protein CASSLQTSASNEQFF. The full variable domain, in which reference TRBV7-6 and TRBJ2-1 provide the parts outside the CDR3, is GAGVSQSPRYKVTKRGQDVALRCDPISGHVSLYWYRQALGQGPEFLTYFNYEAQQDKSGLPNDRFSAERPEGSISTLTIQRTEQRDSAMYRCASSLQTSASNEQFFGPGTRLTVL.

The chain is built from TRBV19 and TRBJ2-5; D possibly corresponds to TRBD1 (5 bases). The CDR3 length is 15 residues. V was shortened by 1 base and J by 5 bases, with 14 bases between the two germline ends. Germline CDR1 and CDR2: LNHDA and SQIVND (reference sequence). This CDR3 is CASSIVRDKVETQYF. The CDR3 DNA is TGTGCCAGTAGTATAGTCAGGGATAAGGTGGAGACCCAGTACTTC.

The chain links TRBV19 to TRBJ2-1; 9 bases match TRBD2. Unmatched junction bases numbered 10, after V lost 5 bases and J lost 14 bases. The CDR3 totals 13 residues. CDR1 and CDR2 from the germline V gene are LNHDA and SQIVND (reference sequence). As DNA, the CDR3 is TGTGCCAGTAGTTCAATAGCGGGAGAAGGGAAGTTCTTC. Its translation: CASSSIAGEGKFF.

The chain links TRBV11-2 to TRBJ1-6; D unresolved. There are 14 residues in the CDR3. V dropped 7 bases and J dropped 0 bases, with 7 bases sitting between them. Germline V gene data show CDR1 as SGHAT and CDR2 as FQNNGV. The CDR3 loop is CASIASSYNSPLHF. The CDR3 DNA reads TGTGCCAGCATCGCGAGCTCCTATAATTCACCCCTCCACTTT.

The rearrangement uses TRBV19 and TRBJ2-5, with D possibly being TRBD2 (5 bases). V gave up 6 bases and J gave up 5 bases, with 13 bases separating them. Per germline, CDR1 LNHDA and CDR2 SQIVND (reference sequence). The CDR3 runs to 13 residues. This CDR3 reads CASSPRAGETQYF. The CDR3 DNA follows: TGTGCCAGTAGCCCGAGGGCCGGGGAGACCCAGTACTTC.

This clone has only one observation. A junction boundary mismatches the germline segment, possibly from a read error. V usage is TRBV7-7 and J usage is TRBJ2-2; D may be TRBD1 (6 bases). CDR1 is SSHAT, CDR2 FNYEAQ, per germline (reference sequence). The CDR3 is 13 amino acids. The CDR3 coding sequence is TGTGCTAGCAGCTCTGCAGGGGCCGGGGAGCTGTTTTTT. Translated, it gives CASSSAGAGELFF.